Reported below is one TCR beta chain. Its matching antigen is unknown. PBMCs, at least 6.5 million per sample, were isolated. Next came a second PCR, run for about 7 to 12 cycles, which used a sample-barcoded 5' primer along with a J-beta primer mix. Each sample provided no less than 3 million CDR3-containing paired-end reads. Each CDR3 protein gets one entry after TCRdb re-called the 5' RACE reads with MiXCR. The table has 1.2 million to 1.5 million distinct CDR3 sequences, approximately 42% seen once. This sample was taken from a study of blood T cells in healthy people across ages. General study points: Whereas aged donors had fewer naive CD4+ cells, long-lived donors had more of them and higher diversity. Older individuals had lower TCR beta diversity per million T cells (the decline was roughly linear).

Trimming left V 6 bases short and J 3 bases short, with 8 bases between. The CDR3 extends over 12 amino acids. The receptor was isolated from a young woman in good health. The V gene is TRBV12-3 or TRBV12-4, the J gene TRBJ1-1, with TRBD1 as a possible D gene (6 bases). Source material: blood. CDR3 protein: CASRHRDTEAFF. The DNA for the CDR3 is TGTGCCAGCAGGCACAGGGACACTGAAGCTTTCTTT.